This T cell receptor beta chain was retrieved from a study of T cell clonality in common variable immunodeficiency. This clone was found many times. The read is 3 residues too short to cover the CDR3 end, so that end is filled in from the germline J gene. Sequencing was performed with immunoSEQ multiplex PCR; in TCRdb, only in-frame clones are kept and a portion is missing. The record shows fewer than 75,000 clones for this sample, with no singletons present. Deletions cut 0 bases from V and 6 bases from J, with 8 bases between. This CDR3 region has 13 residues. CDR1 and CDR2 (germline): KGHSH, LQKENI.

Material for sequencing was peripheral blood mononuclear cells. This receptor was identified in a person aged 18-69 years in good health. The V gene is TRBV18, the J gene TRBJ1-1; D is ambiguous. The CDR3 loop is CASSPPSAPEAFF. The covered CDR3 bases are TGTGCCAGCTCACCACCGAGCGCCCCTGAA.